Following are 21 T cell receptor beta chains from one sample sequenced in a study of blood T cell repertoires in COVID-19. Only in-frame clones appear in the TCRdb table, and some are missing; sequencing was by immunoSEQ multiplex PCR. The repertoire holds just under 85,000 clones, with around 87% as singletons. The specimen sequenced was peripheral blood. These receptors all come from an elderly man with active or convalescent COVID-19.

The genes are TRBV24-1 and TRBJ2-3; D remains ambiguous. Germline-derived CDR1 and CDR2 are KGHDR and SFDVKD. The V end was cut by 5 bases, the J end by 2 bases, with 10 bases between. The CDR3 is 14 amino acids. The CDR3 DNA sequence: TGTGCCACCAGTGGCGCGGTTACCACAGATACGCAGTATTTT. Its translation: CATSGAVTTDTQYF.

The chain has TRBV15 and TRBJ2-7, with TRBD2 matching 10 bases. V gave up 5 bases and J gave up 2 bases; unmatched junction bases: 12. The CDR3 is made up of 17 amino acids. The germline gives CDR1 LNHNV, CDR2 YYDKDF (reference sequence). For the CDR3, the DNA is TGTGCCACCAGCGCGGGACTAGCGAGGAGGTCCCCCTACGAGCAGTACGTC. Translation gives CATSAGLARRSPYEQYV.

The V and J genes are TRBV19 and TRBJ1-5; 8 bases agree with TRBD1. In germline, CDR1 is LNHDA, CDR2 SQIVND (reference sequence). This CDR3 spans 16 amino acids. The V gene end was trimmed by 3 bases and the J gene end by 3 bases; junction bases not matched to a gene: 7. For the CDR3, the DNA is TGTGCCAGTAGTATTAGGACAGGGAGCAACAATCAGCCCCAGCATTTT. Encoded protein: CASSIRTGSNNQPQHF.

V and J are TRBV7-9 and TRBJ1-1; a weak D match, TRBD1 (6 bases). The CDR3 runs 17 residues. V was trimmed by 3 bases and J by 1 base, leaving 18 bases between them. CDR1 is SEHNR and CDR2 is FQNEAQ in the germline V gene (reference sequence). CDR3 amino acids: CASSFSGQGSGNTEAFF. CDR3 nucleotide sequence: TGTGCCAGCAGCTTTTCGGGTCAGGGGTCAGGGAACACTGAAGCTTTCTTT.

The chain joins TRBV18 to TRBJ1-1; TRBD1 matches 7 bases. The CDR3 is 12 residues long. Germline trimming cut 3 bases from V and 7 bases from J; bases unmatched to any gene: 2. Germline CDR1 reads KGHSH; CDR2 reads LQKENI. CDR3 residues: CASSPQGDEAFF. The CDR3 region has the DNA TGTGCCAGCTCACCCCAGGGGGATGAAGCTTTCTTT.

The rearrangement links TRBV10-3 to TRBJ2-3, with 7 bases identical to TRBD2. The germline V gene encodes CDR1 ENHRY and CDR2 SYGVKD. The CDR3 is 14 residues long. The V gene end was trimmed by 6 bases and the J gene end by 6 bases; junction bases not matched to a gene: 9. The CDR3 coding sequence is TGTGCCATCAGGAGGGCGGGAGAGGGTGATACGCAGTATTTT. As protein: CAIRRAGEGDTQYF.

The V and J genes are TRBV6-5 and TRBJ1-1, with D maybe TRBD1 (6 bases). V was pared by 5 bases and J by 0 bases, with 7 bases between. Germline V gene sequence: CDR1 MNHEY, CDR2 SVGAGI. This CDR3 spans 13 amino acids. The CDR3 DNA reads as TGTGCCAGCAGTAGGACAGTGAACACTGAAGCTTTCTTT. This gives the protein CASSRTVNTEAFF.

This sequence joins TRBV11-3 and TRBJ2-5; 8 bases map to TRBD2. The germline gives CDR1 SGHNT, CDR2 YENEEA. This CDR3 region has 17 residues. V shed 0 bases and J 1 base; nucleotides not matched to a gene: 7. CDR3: CASSLDRGGRSQETQYF. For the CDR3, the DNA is TGTGCCAGCAGCTTAGATCGTGGCGGGAGGTCCCAAGAGACCCAGTACTTC.

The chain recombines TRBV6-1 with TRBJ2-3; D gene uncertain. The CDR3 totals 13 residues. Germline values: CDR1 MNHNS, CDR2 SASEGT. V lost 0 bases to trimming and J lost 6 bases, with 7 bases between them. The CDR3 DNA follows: TGTGCCAGCAGTGAAGCCGTCGGGGATACGCAGTATTTT. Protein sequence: CASSEAVGDTQYF.

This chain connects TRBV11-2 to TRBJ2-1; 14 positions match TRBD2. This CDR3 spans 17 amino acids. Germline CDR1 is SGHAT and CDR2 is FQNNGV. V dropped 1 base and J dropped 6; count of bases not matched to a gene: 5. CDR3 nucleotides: TGTGCCAGCAGCTTAGCCCGACTAGCGGGAGGGGGCAATGAGCAGTTCTTC. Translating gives CASSLARLAGGGNEQFF. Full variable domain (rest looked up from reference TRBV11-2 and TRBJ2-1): EAGVAQSPRYKIIEKRQSVAFWCNPISGHATLYWYQQILGQGPKLLIQFQNNGVVDDSQLPKDRFSAERLKGVDSTLKIQPAKLEDSAVYLCASSLARLAGGGNEQFFGPGTRLTVL.

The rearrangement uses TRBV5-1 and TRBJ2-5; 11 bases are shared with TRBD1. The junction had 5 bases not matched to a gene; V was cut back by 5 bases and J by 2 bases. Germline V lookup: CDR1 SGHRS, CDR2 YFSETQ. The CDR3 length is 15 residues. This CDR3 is CASRARDRGQETQYF. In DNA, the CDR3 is TGCGCCAGCAGGGCCCGGGACAGGGGGCAAGAGACCCAGTACTTC.

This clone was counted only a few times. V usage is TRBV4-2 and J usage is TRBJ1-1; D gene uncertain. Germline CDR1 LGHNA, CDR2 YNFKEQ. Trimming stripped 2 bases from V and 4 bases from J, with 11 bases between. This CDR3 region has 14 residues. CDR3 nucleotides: TGTGCCAGCAGCCAACGCGAATTAAGCACTGAAGCTTTCTTT. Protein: CASSQRELSTEAFF.

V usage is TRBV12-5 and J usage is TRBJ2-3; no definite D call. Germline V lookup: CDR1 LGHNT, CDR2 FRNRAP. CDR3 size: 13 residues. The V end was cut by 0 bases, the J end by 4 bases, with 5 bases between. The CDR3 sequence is CASGLVLADTQYF. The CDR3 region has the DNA TGTGCTAGTGGTTTGGTACTGGCAGATACGCAGTATTTT.

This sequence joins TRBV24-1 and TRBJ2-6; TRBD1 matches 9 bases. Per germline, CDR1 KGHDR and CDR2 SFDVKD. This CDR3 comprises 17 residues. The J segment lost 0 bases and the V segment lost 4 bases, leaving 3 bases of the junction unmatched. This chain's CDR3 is CATSEGQGHSGANVLTF. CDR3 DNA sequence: TGTGCCACCAGTGAGGGACAGGGACACTCTGGGGCCAACGTCCTGACTTTC.

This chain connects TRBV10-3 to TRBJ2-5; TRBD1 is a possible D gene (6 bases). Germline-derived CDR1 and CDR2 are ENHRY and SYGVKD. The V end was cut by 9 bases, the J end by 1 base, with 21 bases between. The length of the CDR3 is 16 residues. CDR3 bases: TGTGCCATTTCTCAATCTACCGGGACAACCCAAGAGACCCAGTACTTC. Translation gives CAISQSTGTTQETQYF.

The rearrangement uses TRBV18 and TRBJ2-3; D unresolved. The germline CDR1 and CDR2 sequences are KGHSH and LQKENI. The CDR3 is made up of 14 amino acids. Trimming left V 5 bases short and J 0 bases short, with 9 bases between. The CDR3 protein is CASSKSVSTDTQYF. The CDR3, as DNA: TGTGCCAGCTCAAAATCAGTAAGCACAGATACGCAGTATTTT.

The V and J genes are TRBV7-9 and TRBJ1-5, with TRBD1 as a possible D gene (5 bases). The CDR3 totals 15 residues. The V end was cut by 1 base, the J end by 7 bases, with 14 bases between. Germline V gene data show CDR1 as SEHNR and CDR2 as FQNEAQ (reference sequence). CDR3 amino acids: CASSLGFGGGQPQHF. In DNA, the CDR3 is TGTGCCAGCAGCTTAGGGTTCGGGGGTGGCCAGCCCCAGCATTTT.

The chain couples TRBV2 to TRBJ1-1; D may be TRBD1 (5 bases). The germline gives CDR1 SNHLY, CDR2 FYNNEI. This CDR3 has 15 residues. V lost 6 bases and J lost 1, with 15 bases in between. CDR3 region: CASRNGGARNTEAFF. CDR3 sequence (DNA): TGTGCCAGCAGGAATGGTGGGGCGCGGAACACTGAAGCTTTCTTT.

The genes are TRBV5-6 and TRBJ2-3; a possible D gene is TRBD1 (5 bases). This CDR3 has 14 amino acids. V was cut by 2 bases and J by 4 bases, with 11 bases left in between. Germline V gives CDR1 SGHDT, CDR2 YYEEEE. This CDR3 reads CASSLLQGPDTQYF. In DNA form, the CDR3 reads TGTGCCAGCAGCTTACTGCAGGGCCCAGATACGCAGTATTTT.

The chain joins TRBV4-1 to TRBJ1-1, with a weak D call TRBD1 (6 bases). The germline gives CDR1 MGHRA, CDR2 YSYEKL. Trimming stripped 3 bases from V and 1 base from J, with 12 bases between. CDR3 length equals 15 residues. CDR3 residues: CASSQTGTPNTEAFF. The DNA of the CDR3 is TGCGCCAGCAGCCAGACCGGGACACCGAACACTGAAGCTTTCTTT.

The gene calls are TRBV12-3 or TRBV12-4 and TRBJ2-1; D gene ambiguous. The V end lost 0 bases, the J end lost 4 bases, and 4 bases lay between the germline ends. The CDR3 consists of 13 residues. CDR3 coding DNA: TGTGCCAGCAGTTTAGCTGAGTACAATGAGCAGTTCTTC. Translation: CASSLAEYNEQFF.